These 17 T cell receptor beta chains share one sample of origin, sequenced in a study of T cell repertoires in cytomegalovirus infection. MiXCR, run by TCRdb on the reads, gives a single entry per CDR3 protein. The repertoire consists of tens of thousands of distinct CDR3 sequences, with about 19% occurring once and the leading ten covering 50% to 65%. Antigen specificity for these receptors is unknown. Specimen: CD8+ T cells from cultured PBMCs, collected from culture after CMV antigen stimulation. The origin of the receptors is a human donor in good health (CMV status not recorded). Some clones in this sample may be carry-over from other donors' samples.

As regards this clonotype: With a much larger clone just one base away, this may be a read error. CDR3 in amino acids: CASSLSGTPMPRSPLHF. In DNA, the CDR3 is TGTGCCAGCAGCTTGTCCGGGACTCCTATGCCGCGGTCACCCCTCCACTTT. The gene calls are TRBV7-2 and TRBJ1-6; D possibly corresponds to TRBD1 (5 bases). Germline V lookup: CDR1 SGHTA, CDR2 FQGNSA. The CDR3 consists of 17 residues. Trimming cost V 3 bases and J 10 bases, with 22 bases left between them. Looking up the rest from reference TRBV7-2 and TRBJ1-6 gives the full variable domain: GAGVSQSPSNKVTEKGKDVELRCDPISGHTALYWYRQSLGQGLEFLIYFQGNSAPDKSGLPSDRFSAERTGGSVSTLTIQRTQQEDSAVYLCASSLSGTPMPRSPLHFGNGTRLTVT.

At least ten counts were recorded for this clonotype. This chain links TRBV18 with TRBJ2-2; 7 positions match TRBD2. This CDR3 is 14 amino acids long. Trimming took 2 bases from V and 7 from J; bases not matched to a gene: 4. The germline V gene encodes CDR1 KGHSH and CDR2 LQKENI. The CDR3 coding sequence is TGTGCCAGCTCACCATTGCGGGAGATCGGGGAGCTGTTTTTT. It is translated as CASSPLREIGELFF.

A few counts support this clonotype. The chain has TRBV12-3 or TRBV12-4 and TRBJ1-2; 9 positions match TRBD1. The CDR3 contains 13 residues. Trimming took 6 bases from V and 7 from J; bases not matched to a gene: 6. CDR3 nucleotide sequence: TGTGCCAGCAGACGACAGGGGGAGGGTGGCTACACCTTC. It specifies CASRRQGEGGYTF.

The V call is TRBV10-2, the J call TRBJ2-3, with D hard to call. The CDR3 is 10 residues long. The V and J ends lost 3 bases and 10 bases respectively, with 5 bases between them. In germline, CDR1 is WSHSY, CDR2 SAAADI. In DNA form, the CDR3 reads TGCGCCAGCAGTGAAAGTTCGCAGTATTTT. This sequence encodes CASSESSQYF.

This clonotype was seen more than once but under ten times. The rearrangement uses TRBV7-6 and TRBJ2-1, with D possibly being TRBD1 (6 bases). Looked up from germline, CDR1 is SGHVS and CDR2 is FNYEAQ. V was clipped by 1 base and J by 2 bases, with 6 bases between them. This CDR3 is 14 amino acids long. The CDR3 DNA sequence: TGTGCCAGCAGCTTAGGACAGGCCTACAATGAGCAGTTCTTC. This codes for CASSLGQAYNEQFF.

This clonotype was seen many times. The V and J genes are TRBV27 and TRBJ2-1; D gene ambiguous. This CDR3 region has 16 residues. The germline CDR1 and CDR2 sequences are MNHEY and SMNVEV (reference sequence). V lost 0 bases to trimming and J lost 4 bases, with 13 bases between them. Here the CDR3 DNA reads TGTGCCAGCAGTTTATCGATGGGCCTAGGTTACAATGAGCAGTTCTTC. Residues: CASSLSMGLGYNEQFF.

The rearrangement joins TRBV11-3 to TRBJ2-7, with D possibly being TRBD1 (5 bases). The V end was cut by 3 bases, the J end by 0 bases, with 9 bases between. Germline V gene sequence: CDR1 SGHNT, CDR2 YENEEA. This CDR3 region has 14 residues. CDR3 in amino acids: CASSLQGTSYEQYF. DNA of the CDR3: TGTGCCAGCAGCTTGCAGGGTACCTCCTACGAGCAGTACTTC.

This clonotype has a count of ten or more. The chain links TRBV4-3 to TRBJ2-3, with D perhaps TRBD2 (5 bases). The CDR3 runs to 14 residues. Trimming took off 5 bases at V and 6 bases at J, with 15 bases between the two ends. Looked up from germline, CDR1 is LGHNA and CDR2 is YSLEER. CDR3 residues: CASSVGLARDTQYF. For the CDR3, the DNA is TGCGCCAGCAGCGTGGGCCTAGCAAGGGATACGCAGTATTTT.

The rearrangement uses TRBV3-1 and TRBJ2-2; TRBD2 matches at 7 bases. With V trimmed by 2 bases and J by 1 base, 7 bases remained unmatched. CDR1 is LGHDT, CDR2 YNNKEL, per germline (reference sequence). The CDR3 has 17 residues. The CDR3 region has the DNA TGTGCCAGCAGCCAACCTCCGGGACTAATGAACACCGGGGAGCTGTTTTTT. This gives the protein CASSQPPGLMNTGELFF.

This clonotype appeared many times. The chain couples TRBV7-9 to TRBJ1-2; 8 bases match TRBD1. CDR3 length: 15 amino acids. The junction had 10 bases not matched to a gene; V was cut back by 4 bases and J by 6 bases. Germline CDR1 SEHNR, CDR2 FQNEAQ (reference sequence). CDR3 nucleotide sequence: TGTGCCAGCAGCTGGGCCCCGGACAGGGAGGATGGCTACACCTTC. Its translation is CASSWAPDREDGYTF. The variable domain in full, completed from reference TRBV7-9 and TRBJ1-2, reads DTGVSQNPRHKITKRGQNVTFRCDPISEHNRLYWYRQTLGQGPEFLTYFQNEAQLEKSRLLSDRFSAERPKGSFSTLEIQRTEQGDSAMYLCASSWAPDREDGYTFGSGTRLTVV.

This clonotype was seen a few times. The V call is TRBV27, the J call TRBJ1-3, with 9 bases fitting TRBD1. The CDR3 covers 16 residues. Germline loops: CDR1 MNHEY, CDR2 SMNVEV (reference sequence). The J segment lost 2 bases and the V segment lost 3 bases, leaving 5 bases of the junction unmatched. The CDR3 loop is CASSFSGQGTGNTIYF. The DNA of the CDR3 is TGTGCCAGCAGTTTTTCGGGACAGGGTACTGGAAACACCATATATTTT.

This chain uses TRBV2 with TRBJ2-5; D possibly corresponds to TRBD2 (5 bases). The CDR3 extends over 13 amino acids. CDR1 is SNHLY, CDR2 FYNNEI, per germline. The ends were cut back, 6 bases at V and 6 bases at J, with 14 bases in the middle. CDR3 DNA: TGTGCCAGCAGGATCAAACTAGTTCAGACCCAGTACTTC. It is translated as CASRIKLVQTQYF.

This clonotype was counted a few times. This sequence joins TRBV5-6 and TRBJ2-3; D unclear. Germline V CDR1 and CDR2: SGHDT, YYEEEE. The CDR3 extends over 17 amino acids. Trimming removed 0 bases from V and 3 bases from J, with 17 bases in between. The CDR3 loop reads CASSLEGWGKETDTQYF. The DNA of the CDR3 is TGTGCCAGCAGCTTGGAGGGATGGGGTAAAGAAACAGATACGCAGTATTTT.

Only a few counts were recorded for this clonotype. V usage is TRBV5-6 and J usage is TRBJ2-7, with 13 bases lining up with TRBD2. V trimming: 0 bases; J trimming: 6 bases; junction bases outside the gene matches: 0. CDR3 length: 14 residues. The germline CDR1 and CDR2 sequences are SGHDT and YYEEEE. The chain's CDR3 is CASSLGLAGGEQYF. The CDR3 DNA is TGTGCCAGCAGCTTGGGACTAGCGGGAGGCGAGCAGTACTTC.

This clonotype was counted many times. This rearrangement joins TRBV11-3 to TRBJ2-7, with D perhaps TRBD2 (5 bases). Trimming cost V 4 bases and J 1 base, with 11 bases left between them. The CDR3 runs 14 residues. Per the germline V gene, CDR1 is SGHNT and CDR2 is YENEEA. CDR3 bases: TGTGCCAGCAGCTCACTAGACGGATCCTACGAGCAGTACTTC. Protein: CASSSLDGSYEQYF.

The V and J genes are TRBV6-6 and TRBJ2-7, with D hard to call. The CDR3 spans 12 residues. V was trimmed by 1 base and J by 6 bases, leaving 7 bases between them. From germline, CDR1 is MNHNY and CDR2 SVGAGI (reference sequence). The CDR3 reads CASSYLRSEQYF. In DNA form, the CDR3 reads TGTGCCAGCAGTTACTTAAGGTCCGAGCAGTACTTC.

This clonotype appeared a few times. CDR3 region: CAISESGQGAYEQYF. The CDR3 DNA sequence: TGTGCCATCAGTGAGTCGGGACAGGGGGCCTACGAGCAGTACTTC. The rearrangement joins TRBV10-3 to TRBJ2-7; TRBD1 matches 11 bases. The CDR3 consists of 15 residues. V lost 0 bases, J lost 2 bases, and 0 bases stayed unmatched. Germline V gene lookup returns CDR1 ENHRY and CDR2 SYGVKD.